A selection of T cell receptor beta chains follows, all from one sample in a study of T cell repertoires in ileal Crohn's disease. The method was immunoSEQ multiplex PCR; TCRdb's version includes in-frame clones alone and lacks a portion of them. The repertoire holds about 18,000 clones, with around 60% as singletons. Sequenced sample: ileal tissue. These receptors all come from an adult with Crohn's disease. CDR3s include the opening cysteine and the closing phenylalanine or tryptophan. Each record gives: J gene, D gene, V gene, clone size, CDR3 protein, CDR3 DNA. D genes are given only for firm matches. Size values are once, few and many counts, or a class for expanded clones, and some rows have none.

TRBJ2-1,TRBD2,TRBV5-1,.,CASSPGTSGMRVQFF,TGCGCCAGCAGCCCCGGTACTAGCGGGATGAGAGTGCAGTTCTTC
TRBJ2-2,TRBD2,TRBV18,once,CASSPRGSQGTGELFF,TGTGCCAGCTCACCACGCGGGAGTCAGGGCACCGGGGAGCTGTTTTTT
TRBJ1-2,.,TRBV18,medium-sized,CASSRTREGYGYTF,TGTGCCAGCTCTCGGACCCGGGAGGGCTATGGCTACACCTTC
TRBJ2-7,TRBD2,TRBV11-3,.,CASSSVTSKYEQYF,TGTGCCAGCAGCTCCGTGACTAGCAAGTACGAGCAGTACTTC
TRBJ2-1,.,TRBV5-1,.,CASSFRGMDEQFF,TGCGCCAGCAGCTTTAGGGGGATGGATGAGCAGTTCTTC
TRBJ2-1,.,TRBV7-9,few,CASSVRNEQFF,TGTGCCAGCAGCGTGCGGAATGAGCAGTTCTTC
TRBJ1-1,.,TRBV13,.,CASSLTGNTEAFF,TGTGCCAGCAGCCTCACGGGAAACACTGAAGCTTTCTTT
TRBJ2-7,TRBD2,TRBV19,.,CASRFSIAGAYEQYF,TGTGCCAGTAGATTTTCAATAGCGGGAGCTTACGAGCAGTACTTC
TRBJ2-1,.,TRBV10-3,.,CAISESAWEQFF,TGTGCCATCAGTGAGTCGGCCTGGGAGCAGTTCTTC
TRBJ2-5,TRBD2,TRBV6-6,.,CASRDRGLAYQETQYF,TGTGCCAGCAGGGATAGGGGACTAGCGTACCAAGAGACCCAGTACTTC
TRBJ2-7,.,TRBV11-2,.,CASSPRGSYEQYF,TGTGCCAGCAGCCCCCGGGGGAGCTACGAGCAGTACTTC
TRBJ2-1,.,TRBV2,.,CASSVTRDNEQFF,TGTGCCAGCAGTGTTACGCGGGACAATGAGCAGTTCTTC
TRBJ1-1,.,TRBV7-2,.,CASSFGRTVHEAFF,TGTGCCAGCAGCTTCGGCCGGACAGTTCATGAAGCTTTCTTT
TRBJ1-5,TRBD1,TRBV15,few,CATSRGRGQGSNQPQHF,TGTGCCACCAGCAGAGGGAGGGGGCAGGGGAGCAATCAGCCCCAGCATTTT
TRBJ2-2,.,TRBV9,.,CASSVSYGTRNTGELFF,TGTGCCAGCAGCGTCTCCTATGGGACAAGGAACACCGGGGAGCTGTTTTTT
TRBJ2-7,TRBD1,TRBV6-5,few,CASSHSPTGAYEQYF,TGTGCCAGCAGTCACTCCCCGACAGGGGCCTACGAGCAGTACTTC
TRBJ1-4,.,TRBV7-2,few,CASSFRPRRQANEKLFF,TGTGCCAGCAGCTTCCGTCCCCGGCGACAGGCCAATGAAAAACTGTTTTTT
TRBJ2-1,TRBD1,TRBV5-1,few,CASSGDSNEQFF,TGCGCCAGCAGCGGGGACAGCAATGAGCAGTTCTTC
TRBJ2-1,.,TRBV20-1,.,CSARAGIEQFF,TGCAGTGCTAGAGCGGGTATAGAGCAGTTCTTC
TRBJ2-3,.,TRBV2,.,CASSEIRDTQYF,TGTGCCAGCAGTGAAATCCGGGATACGCAGTATTTT
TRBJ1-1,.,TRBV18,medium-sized,CASLSTRNTEAFF,TGTGCCAGCTTATCGACACGCAACACTGAAGCTTTCTTT
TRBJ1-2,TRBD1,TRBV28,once,CASSPTRDRVRHGYTF,TGTGCCAGCAGTCCTACCCGGGACAGGGTACGTCACGGCTACACCTTC
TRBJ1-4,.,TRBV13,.,CASSLTGTRNEKLFF,TGTGCCAGCAGCCTCACCGGGACAAGAAATGAAAAACTGTTTTTT
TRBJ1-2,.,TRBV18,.,CASSPRGDNYGYTF,TGTGCCAGCTCACCCCGGGGGGACAACTATGGCTACACCTTC
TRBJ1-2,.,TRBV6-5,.,CASSSRGGGSYGYTF,TGTGCCAGCAGTTCACGGGGGGGAGGAAGCTATGGCTACACCTTC
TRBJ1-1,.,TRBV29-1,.,CSAEGGVNRVNTEAFF,TGCAGCGCTGAGGGAGGGGTCAACCGTGTGAACACTGAAGCTTTCTTT
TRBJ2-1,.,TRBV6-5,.,CASSYIRSNEQFF,TGTGCCAGCAGTTACATTCGGTCGAATGAGCAGTTCTTC
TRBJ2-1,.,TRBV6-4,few,CASSDSGALFF,TGTGCCAGCAGCGATAGCGGAGCGCTGTTCTTC
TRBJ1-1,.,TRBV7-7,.,CASSLRSNTEAFF,TGTGCTAGCAGCTTGAGATCGAACACTGAAGCTTTCTTT
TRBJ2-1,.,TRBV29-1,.,CSVDARAGEQFF,TGCAGCGTTGATGCCAGGGCAGGTGAGCAGTTCTTC
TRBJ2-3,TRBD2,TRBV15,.,CATSRSGTGDTQYF,TGTGCCACCAGCAGAAGCGGGACGGGGGATACGCAGTATTTT
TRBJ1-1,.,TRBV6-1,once,CASSEALGGYTEAFF,TGTGCCAGCAGTGAAGCGCTGGGGGGTTACACTGAAGCTTTCTTT